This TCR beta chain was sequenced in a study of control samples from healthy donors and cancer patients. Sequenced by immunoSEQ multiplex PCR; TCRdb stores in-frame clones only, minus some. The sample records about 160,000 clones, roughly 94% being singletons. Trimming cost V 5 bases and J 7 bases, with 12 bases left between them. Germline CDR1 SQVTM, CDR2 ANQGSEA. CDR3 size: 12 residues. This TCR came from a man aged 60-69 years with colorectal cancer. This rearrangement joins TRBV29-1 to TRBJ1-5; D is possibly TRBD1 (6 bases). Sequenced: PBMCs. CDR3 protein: CSVLGARQPQHF. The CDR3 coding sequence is TGCAGCGTTTTGGGGGCTCGCCAGCCCCAGCATTTT.